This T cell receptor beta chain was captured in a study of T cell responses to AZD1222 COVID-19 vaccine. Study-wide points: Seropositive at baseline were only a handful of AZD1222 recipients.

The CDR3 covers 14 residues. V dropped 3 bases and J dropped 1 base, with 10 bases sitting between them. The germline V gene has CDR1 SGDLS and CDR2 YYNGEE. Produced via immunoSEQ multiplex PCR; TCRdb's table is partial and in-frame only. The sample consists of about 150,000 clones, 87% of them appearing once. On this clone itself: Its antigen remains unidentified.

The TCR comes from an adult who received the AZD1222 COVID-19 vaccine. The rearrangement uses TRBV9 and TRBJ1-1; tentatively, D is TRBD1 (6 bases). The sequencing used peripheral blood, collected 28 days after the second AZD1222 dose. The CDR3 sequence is CASSALQGNTEAFF. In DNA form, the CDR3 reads TGTGCCAGCAGCGCGCTACAGGGGAACACTGAAGCTTTCTTT.